The 21 T cell receptor beta chains presented below share a single source sample, sequenced in a study of cytomegalovirus exposure and HLA in healthy donors. PCR employed 60 Vbeta and 13 Jbeta primers. Repertoires were generated with immunoSEQ multiplex PCR, while TCRdb's copy carries only in-frame clones and drops some. The table shows around 140,000 clones, with approximately 10% occurring only once. The sequenced sample consisted of PBMCs. These receptors came from a woman in her thirties or forties in good health and CMV-seropositive.

The V and J genes are TRBV14 and TRBJ1-2; D may be TRBD1 (5 bases). The CDR3 length is 14 residues. In germline, CDR1 is SGHDN, CDR2 FVKESK. V lost 1 base to trimming and J lost 4 bases, with 10 bases between them. CDR3 nucleotide sequence: TGTGCCAGCAGCCAAGCGGGGGGAGGCTATGGCTACACCTTC. As protein: CASSQAGGGYGYTF. The full variable domain, with the rest looked up from reference TRBV14 and TRBJ1-2, is EAGVTQFPSHSVIEKGQTVTLRCDPISGHDNLYWYRRVMGKEIKFLLHFVKESKQDESGMPNNRFLAERTGGTYSTLKVQPAELEDSGVYFCASSQAGGGYGYTFGSGTRLTVV.

V is TRBV6-1 and J is TRBJ1-3; possible D gene TRBD1, 5 bases. There are 16 residues in the CDR3. The germline CDR1 and CDR2 sequences are MNHNS and SASEGT. V dropped 0 bases and J dropped 8 bases, with 17 bases sitting between them. This chain's CDR3 is CASSEALTPLGDTIYF. The CDR3, as DNA: TGTGCCAGCAGTGAAGCGCTTACCCCGTTAGGGGACACCATATATTTT.

This sequence joins TRBV19 and TRBJ1-4, with 7 bases identical to TRBD1. This CDR3 spans 15 amino acids. Unmatched junction bases numbered 7, after V lost 5 bases and J lost 4 bases. Germline V gene data show CDR1 as LNHDA and CDR2 as SQIVND (reference sequence). Here the CDR3 DNA reads TGTGCCAGTAGTTCCCCCGGGACAGTTAATGAAAAACTGTTTTTT. This gives the protein CASSSPGTVNEKLFF.

The chain joins TRBV9 to TRBJ2-2; no definite D call. V was pared by 0 bases and J by 2 bases, with 5 bases between. The germline gives CDR1 SGDLS, CDR2 YYNGEE. The CDR3 has 14 amino acids. The CDR3 nucleotides are TGTGCCAGCAGCGTAGTCTCTAACACCGGGGAGCTGTTTTTT. As protein: CASSVVSNTGELFF.

The chain combines TRBV28 with TRBJ1-2; the D is unclear. Trimming cost V 7 bases and J 4 bases, with 13 bases left between them. The CDR3 contains 13 residues. Germline V lookup: CDR1 MDHEN, CDR2 SYDVKM. The CDR3: CASNQAPSYGYTF. The CDR3 DNA reads as TGTGCCAGCAACCAGGCCCCTTCCTATGGCTACACCTTC.

This clone showed up just a few times. The chain recombines TRBV5-6 with TRBJ1-2; 9 nucleotides align to TRBD1. After removal of 5 bases from V and 3 bases from J, the junction contained 2 bases not matched to a gene. From germline, CDR1 is SGHDT and CDR2 YYEEEE. The CDR3 extends over 13 amino acids. This chain's CDR3 is CASSRTGDYGYTF. In nucleotides, the CDR3 is TGTGCCAGCAGTCGGACAGGGGACTATGGCTACACCTTC. The full variable domain, with the rest looked up from reference TRBV5-6 and TRBJ1-2, is DAGVTQSPTHLIKTRGQQVTLRCSPKSGHDTVSWYQQALGQGPQFIFQYYEEEERQRGNFPDRFSGHQFPNYSSELNVNALLLGDSALYLCASSRTGDYGYTFGSGTRLTVV.

This clone has more than one count but fewer than ten. This rearrangement joins TRBV6-5 to TRBJ2-7; 7 positions match TRBD1. J gave up 9 bases and V 5 bases, and 13 bases lay outside the gene matches. The CDR3 sequence is 14 residues long. Germline V gene sequence: CDR1 MNHEY, CDR2 SVGAGI. The CDR3 DNA sequence: TGTGCCAGCAGTGACCGGACAGGCGTCGGGACGCAGTACTTC. The encoded protein is CASSDRTGVGTQYF.

The chain employs TRBV11-2 and TRBJ2-1; possibly TRBD1 for D (6 bases). Germline V gene lookup returns CDR1 SGHAT and CDR2 FQNNGV. There are 16 residues in the CDR3. V lost 3 bases and J 2 bases, leaving 14 bases between the germline ends. CDR3 sequence reads: CASSFKGGEPYNEQFF. In nucleotides, the CDR3 is TGTGCCAGCAGCTTTAAAGGGGGAGAACCCTACAATGAGCAGTTCTTC.

This clone was seen more than once but under ten times. The V call is TRBV5-1, the J call TRBJ1-1, with 8 bases identical to TRBD1. The V gene's germline CDR1 is SGHRS and CDR2 YFSETQ. The CDR3 extends over 16 amino acids. V trimming: 3 bases; J trimming: 3 bases; junction bases outside the gene matches: 10. For the CDR3, the DNA is TGCGCCAGCAGCTCATTACGGACAGGGAAGGACACTGAAGCTTTCTTT. Residues: CASSSLRTGKDTEAFF.

The V gene is TRBV7-9, the J gene TRBJ1-4; D ambiguous. CDR1 is SEHNR and CDR2 is FQNEAQ in the germline V gene (reference sequence). The V end was cut by 1 base, the J end by 8 bases, with 8 bases between. This CDR3 spans 13 amino acids. CDR3 nucleotides: TGTGCCAGCAGCTTAGGATACGGGGAAAAACTGTTTTTT. Its protein is CASSLGYGEKLFF. The full variable domain, completed using reference TRBV7-9 and TRBJ1-4, is DTGVSQNPRHKITKRGQNVTFRCDPISEHNRLYWYRQTLGQGPEFLTYFQNEAQLEKSRLLSDRFSAERPKGSFSTLEIQRTEQGDSAMYLCASSLGYGEKLFFGSGTQLSVL.

A few counts support this clone. The V and J genes are TRBV4-2 and TRBJ2-3, with 13 bases matching TRBD2. CDR1 is LGHNA and CDR2 is YNFKEQ in the germline V gene. Unmatched junction bases numbered 12, after V lost 2 bases and J lost 1 base. This CDR3 spans 20 amino acids. CDR3 bases: TGTGCCAGCAGCCAACTCATCGGGACTAGCGGGACCCCAGGCACAGATACGCAGTATTTT. Its protein product is CASSQLIGTSGTPGTDTQYF.

This clone has only a few counts. This sequence joins TRBV5-8 and TRBJ1-3, with 7 bases lining up with TRBD1. This CDR3 has 17 residues. Germline trimming cut 4 bases from V and 3 bases from J; bases unmatched to any gene: 13. From germline, CDR1 is SGHTS and CDR2 YDEGEE. DNA of the CDR3: TGTGCCAGCAGCACCGCCCGGACAGGCACCCTTGGAAACACCATATATTTT. This encodes CASSTARTGTLGNTIYF.

About this clone itself: Other DNA sequences from this sample encode an identical CDR3 as well. This CDR3 reads CASSPRLAGGAAETQYF. CDR3 bases: TGTGCCAGCAGCCCCCGACTAGCGGGGGGAGCTGCGGAGACCCAGTACTTC. The gene calls are TRBV7-6 and TRBJ2-5; 13 bases map to TRBD2. The germline V gene has CDR1 SGHVS and CDR2 FNYEAQ. The CDR3 length is 17 residues. After removal of 5 bases from V and 5 bases from J, the junction contained 11 bases not matched to a gene.

V is TRBV20-1 and J is TRBJ2-5; D not certain. Trimming shortened V by 3 bases and J by 0 bases, and 2 bases separated the two germline ends. Per the germline V gene, CDR1 is DFQATT and CDR2 is SNEGSKA (reference sequence). This CDR3 is built from 11 residues. This chain's CDR3 is CSASYQETQYF. The CDR3 DNA reads TGCAGTGCTAGCTACCAAGAGACCCAGTACTTC.

This clone was detected a few times. The genes are TRBV19 and TRBJ1-1, with 7 bases lining up with TRBD1. The CDR3 has 14 residues. Germline V gene data show CDR1 as LNHDA and CDR2 as SQIVND (reference sequence). Trimming took 3 bases from V and 4 from J; bases not matched to a gene: 5. Here the CDR3 reads CASSIWDRGTEAFF. The CDR3 coding sequence is TGTGCCAGTAGTATCTGGGACAGAGGCACTGAAGCTTTCTTT.

The table lists this clone with a few counts. The chain recombines TRBV5-6 with TRBJ1-1; D gene ambiguous. This CDR3 is built from 15 residues. Trimming shortened V by 0 bases and J by 0 bases, and 9 bases separated the two germline ends. CDR1 SGHDT and CDR2 YYEEEE come from the germline V gene. The CDR3 is CASSLVQKMNTEAFF. The CDR3, as DNA: TGTGCCAGCAGCTTGGTGCAGAAAATGAACACTGAAGCTTTCTTT. The full variable domain, in which reference TRBV5-6 and TRBJ1-1 provide the parts outside the CDR3, is DAGVTQSPTHLIKTRGQQVTLRCSPKSGHDTVSWYQQALGQGPQFIFQYYEEEERQRGNFPDRFSGHQFPNYSSELNVNALLLGDSALYLCASSLVQKMNTEAFFGQGTRLTVV.

The chain employs TRBV9 and TRBJ1-2, with 7 bases lining up with TRBD1. The CDR3 is made up of 12 amino acids. CDR1 is SGDLS and CDR2 is YYNGEE in the germline V gene. V gave up 4 bases and J gave up 4 bases; unmatched junction bases: 1. CDR3 sequence (DNA): TGTGCCAGCAGCCAGGGGGGCTATGGCTACACCTTC. Its protein product is CASSQGGYGYTF.

In its sample, this clone was seen a few times. The rearrangement links TRBV6-6 to TRBJ1-3; a possible D gene is TRBD1 (5 bases). This CDR3 spans 14 amino acids. CDR1 is MNHNY, CDR2 SVGAGI, per germline (reference sequence). The V end lost 2 bases, the J end lost 6 bases, and 11 bases lay between the germline ends. The CDR3 region has the DNA TGTGCCAGCAGTTACGCCCCGACAGAAAACACCATATATTTT. It yields the protein CASSYAPTENTIYF.

This clone was counted between two and nine times. The chain uses TRBV7-9 and TRBJ2-1; a weak D match, TRBD2 (6 bases). CDR3 length equals 17 residues. V was cut by 5 bases and J by 2 bases, with 19 bases left in between. CDR1 is SEHNR and CDR2 is FQNEAQ in the germline V gene (reference sequence). CDR3 sequence: CASSPPSLGGTYNEQFF. In DNA, the CDR3 is TGTGCCAGCAGCCCTCCCAGTTTGGGGGGAACCTACAATGAGCAGTTCTTC. Variable domain in full (rest from reference TRBV7-9 and TRBJ2-1): DTGVSQNPRHKITKRGQNVTFRCDPISEHNRLYWYRQTLGQGPEFLTYFQNEAQLEKSRLLSDRFSAERPKGSFSTLEIQRTEQGDSAMYLCASSPPSLGGTYNEQFFGPGTRLTVL.

This chain connects TRBV7-6 to TRBJ1-1; D uncertain. V was shortened by 2 bases and J by 2 bases, with 9 bases between the two germline ends. The germline CDR1 and CDR2 sequences are SGHVS and FNYEAQ. The CDR3 spans 14 residues. The CDR3, as DNA: TGTGCCAGCAGCTTAACTACGGTCAACACTGAAGCTTTCTTT. Protein product: CASSLTTVNTEAFF.

The chain uses TRBV6-6 and TRBJ2-4; D possibly corresponds to TRBD1 (5 bases). The V end was cut by 5 bases, the J end by 3 bases, with 14 bases between. The CDR3 consists of 15 residues. The V gene's germline CDR1 is MNHNY and CDR2 SVGAGI (reference sequence). DNA for the CDR3: TGTGCCAGCAGTACAGCTGACAGCTACAAAAACATTCAGTACTTC. It codes for CASSTADSYKNIQYF.